This T cell receptor beta chain was recorded in a study of technical replicates of blood from several donors. Generated by immunoSEQ multiplex PCR, the TCRdb table keeps only in-frame clones and is missing some. The sample has some 78,000 clones, 94% seen once. The CDR3 loop spans 16 amino acids. CDR1 and CDR2 (germline): LGHNA, YNFKEQ. J gave up 5 bases and V 0 bases, and 10 bases lay outside the gene matches. Sequencing input: T cells isolated from PBMCs. V is TRBV4-2 and J is TRBJ2-7; 7 bases line up with TRBD1. This sequence was found in a human donor in good health. Here the CDR3 DNA reads TGTGCCAGCAGCCAAGACGACGGGACAGCCGCTAACGAGCAGTACTTC. Translation: CASSQDDGTAANEQYF.